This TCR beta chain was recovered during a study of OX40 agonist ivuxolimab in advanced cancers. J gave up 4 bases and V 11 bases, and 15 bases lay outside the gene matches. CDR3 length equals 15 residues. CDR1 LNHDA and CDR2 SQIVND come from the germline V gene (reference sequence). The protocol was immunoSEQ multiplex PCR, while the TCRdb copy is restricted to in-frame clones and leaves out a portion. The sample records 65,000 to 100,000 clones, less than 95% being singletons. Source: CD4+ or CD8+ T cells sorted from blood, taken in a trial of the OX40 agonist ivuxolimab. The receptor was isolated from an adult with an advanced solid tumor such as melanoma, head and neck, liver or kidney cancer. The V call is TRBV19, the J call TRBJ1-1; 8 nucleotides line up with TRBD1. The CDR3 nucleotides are TGTGCCGCCAAAACAGGGGGTAGGGGGAGCACTGAAGCTTTCTTT. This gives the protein CAAKTGGRGSTEAFF.